The next 25 T cell receptor beta chains were all read from a single sample in a study of tumor-infiltrating lymphocytes in primary liver carcinoma. A primer matching the constant region was used to make TCR beta cDNA from 500 ng of total RNA. Investigators got TCR beta libraries out of three nested multiplex PCR rounds, done with slightly modified ARM-PCR. Running around 9 cycles apiece, the first two PCR rounds relied on TRBV1-TRBV30 forward primers together with a C-beta reverse primer. TCRdb independently ran MiXCR on the multiplex PCR reads; one entry per CDR3 protein. The sample consists of about 330,000 distinct CDR3 sequences, less than 65% of them appearing once. The source of the blood RNA was unsorted whole blood, and germline DNA was extracted as well. The sample was peripheral blood. These receptors were taken from a middle-aged man with primary liver carcinoma and hepatitis B virus infection.

This clonotype was seen repeatedly, ten times or more. The chain recombines TRBV6-1 with TRBJ1-2, with unresolved D. This CDR3 is built from 13 residues. V lost 4 bases and J 3 bases, leaving 9 bases between the germline ends. From germline, CDR1 is MNHNS and CDR2 SASEGT. CDR3 amino acids: CASSGLQHYGYTF. CDR3 nucleotide sequence: TGTGCCAGCAGTGGCCTACAGCACTATGGCTACACCTTC.

This clonotype was observed many times. The CDR3 does not close with the conserved phenylalanine or tryptophan, likely indicating a read error. Because the CDR3's place on the DNA is in doubt, the DNA is left out and the CDR3 is given as listed by TCRdb. The V gene is TRBV11-2, the J gene TRBJ2-7; the table calls TRBD2, which could not be checked here. Germline V gene sequence: CDR1 SGHAT, CDR2 FQNNGV. A total of 12 residues make up the CDR3, ends included. The CDR3 protein is CASSLLNFGLAL.

Details on this clonotype: A junction boundary mismatches the germline segment, possibly from a read error. The chain combines TRBV5-5 with TRBJ2-5; TRBD1 is a possible D gene (6 bases). The CDR3 extends over 14 amino acids. Germline CDR1 SGHKS, CDR2 YYEKEE (reference sequence). CDR3 coding DNA: TGTACCAGCACATATACAGGGAACCAAGAGACCCAGTACTTC. This translates into CTSTYTGNQETQYF.

Concerning this clonotype: A much larger clone differs from this one at a single base, so this may be a read error. V gene TRBV6-5 combines with J gene TRBJ1-1, with D uncertain. The CDR3 loop spans 13 amino acids. The germline gives CDR1 MNHEY, CDR2 SVGAGI. Deletions cut 7 bases from V and 5 bases from J, with 14 bases between. CDR3 in amino acids: CASNYNGFTEAFF. CDR3 DNA sequence: TGTGCCAGCAACTACAATGGTTTTACTGAAGCTTTCTTT.

Regarding this clonotype: At one of its ends the junction is not consistent with the germline gene, which may arise from a read error. The rearrangement uses TRBV11-1 and TRBJ1-1; TRBD1 aligns across 8 bases. Germline assignment: CDR1 SGHAT and CDR2 FQDESV (reference sequence). The CDR3 consists of 18 residues. The CDR3 sequence is CVSSSTRDRRLANTEAFF. The CDR3 DNA is TGTGTCAGCAGCTCAACCCGGGACAGGAGGCTTGCGAACACTGAAGCTTTCTTT.

Concerning this clonotype: At one end the junction does not follow the germline gene, possibly because of a read error. The chain recombines TRBV4-1 with TRBJ1-1; the D gene is possibly TRBD1 (6 bases). The CDR3 sequence is 16 residues long. Germline CDR1 MGHRA, CDR2 YSYEKL. This chain's CDR3 is CASSQDETGRNTEALF. DNA of the CDR3: TGCGCCAGCAGCCAAGATGAAACAGGGCGGAACACTGAAGCTCTCTTT.

As concerns this clonotype: The junction departs from the called germline gene at one end, perhaps through a read error. The rearrangement joins TRBV11-2 to TRBJ2-7; TRBD2 matches at 8 bases. Germline CDR1 reads SGHAT; CDR2 reads FQNNGV. The CDR3 spans 16 residues. The CDR3 loop reads CTGSLVWSGRSYGQYF. The CDR3 region has the DNA TGTACCGGCAGCTTAGTTTGGAGCGGGAGATCCTACGGGCAGTACTTC.

Remarks on this clonotype: This clone may be a read error of a much larger clone one base away. The genes are TRBV6-5 and TRBJ2-1, with 16 nucleotides matching TRBD2. After removal of 5 bases from V and 0 bases from J, the junction contained 10 bases not matched to a gene. Germline values: CDR1 MNHEY, CDR2 SVGAGI. The length of the CDR3 is 20 residues. CDR3 bases: TGTGCCAGCAGTCGCGGGGGACTAGCGGGAGGGGGGGCCTCCTACAATGAGCAGTTCTTC. Amino acid sequence: CASSRGGLAGGGASYNEQFF.

This clonotype was counted only a few times. The chain joins TRBV5-1 to TRBJ1-1; the D gene is possibly TRBD1 (5 bases). The CDR3 totals 16 residues. V was trimmed by 0 bases and J by 4 bases, leaving 16 bases between them. Germline CDR1 reads SGHRS; CDR2 reads YFSETQ. Here the CDR3 reads CASSLVGTHGGTEAFF. CDR3 nucleotide sequence: TGCGCCAGCAGCTTGGTTGGGACCCACGGCGGCACTGAAGCTTTCTTT.

This clonotype is medium-sized by share. V is TRBV11-2 and J is TRBJ2-7; 7 bases agree with TRBD1. Germline V gives CDR1 SGHAT, CDR2 FQNNGV. Trimming at V came to 0 bases and at J to 6 bases, leaving 2 bases not matched to a gene. This CDR3 is built from 13 residues. CDR3 sequence (DNA): TGTGCCAGCAGCTTAGATTCAGGGGGCGAGCAGTACTTC. Translating it yields CASSLDSGGEQYF.

About this clonotype itself: The junction does not match germline at one end; this may be a read error. The chain uses TRBV12-3 or TRBV12-4 and TRBJ1-5, with D possibly being TRBD1 (6 bases). This CDR3 has 15 amino acids. CDR3: CAGSITGKGNQPQHF. The CDR3 region has the DNA TGTGCCGGCAGCATAACAGGGAAGGGGAATCAGCCCCAGCATTTT.

Comments on this clonotype: The CDR3 does not close with the conserved phenylalanine or tryptophan, likely indicating a read error. The chain combines TRBV6-5 with TRBJ2-6; 7 bases are shared with TRBD1. The CDR3 spans 17 residues. The germline V gene encodes CDR1 MNHEY and CDR2 SVGAGI. The CDR3 loop reads CASSYLGQRSGANVLTI. CDR3 nucleotide sequence: TGTGCTAGCAGTTACCTGGGACAGCGCTCTGGGGCCAACGTCCTGACTATC.

The chain employs TRBV4-1 and TRBJ2-1; D is unclear. The V gene's germline CDR1 is MGHRA and CDR2 YSYEKL. CDR3 length: 15 residues. The V end was cut by 3 bases, the J end by 2 bases, with 11 bases between. The CDR3, as DNA: TGCGCCAGCAGCCAGCATACTGGGACCTACAATGAGCAGTTCTTC. Amino acids: CASSQHTGTYNEQFF.

V is TRBV11-2 and J is TRBJ2-7; D not certain. The CDR3 totals 12 residues. Germline V gene sequence: CDR1 SGHAT, CDR2 FQNNGV. DNA for the CDR3: TGTACCAACTCAGCCGTCGGCTACGAGCAGTACTTC. Translation gives CTNSAVGYEQYF.

The chain joins TRBV10-3 to TRBJ1-2; 7 bases are shared with TRBD1. Germline trimming cut 6 bases from V and 3 bases from J; bases unmatched to any gene: 4. The germline gives CDR1 ENHRY, CDR2 SYGVKD. The CDR3 runs to 13 residues. Here the CDR3 DNA reads TGTGCCATCAGCCCCGACAGGGACTATGGCTACACCTTC. Amino acids: CAISPDRDYGYTF.

A remark on this clonotype: One end of the junction does not line up with germline, which may come from a read error. The genes are TRBV11-2 and TRBJ2-1; TRBD1 matches at 8 bases. Germline V gene lookup returns CDR1 SGHAT and CDR2 FQNNGV. The CDR3 covers 14 residues. In DNA, the CDR3 is TGTGCCAGCAGCCTCCGACCAGGGGGCAATGAGAAGTTCTTC. As protein: CASSLRPGGNEKFF.

Comment on this clonotype: A read error is possible here, since a much larger clone lies one base away. The chain combines TRBV6-1 with TRBJ1-1; possible D gene TRBD1, 5 bases. V shed 6 bases and J shed 6 bases, with 23 bases lying between them. The CDR3 sequence is 16 residues long. CDR1 and CDR2 from the germline V gene are MNHNS and SASEGT. CDR3 sequence (DNA): TGTGCCAGCAGCCGAACGGGAGGGGTAGGATACGCTGAAGCTTTCTTT. Translating gives CASSRTGGVGYAEAFF.

A word on this clonotype: This may stem from a read error, because a much larger clone lies one nucleotide away. The rearrangement joins TRBV6-6 to TRBJ1-5, with D uncertain. This CDR3 contains 12 residues. Germline-derived CDR1 and CDR2 are MNHNY and SVGAGI (reference sequence). With 2 bases removed from V and 4 bases from J, the gap between germline ends came to 3 bases. CDR3 nucleotide sequence: TGTGCCAGCAGTTACACAAATCAGCCCCAGCATTTT. Translation gives CASSYTNQPQHF.

There are many counts of this clonotype. The chain carries TRBV4-2 and TRBJ2-3; TRBD2 matches 13 bases. The V gene's germline CDR1 is LGHNA and CDR2 YNFKEQ. The CDR3 has 16 amino acids. V lost 0 bases, J lost 9 bases, and 6 bases stayed unmatched. CDR3 in DNA: TGTGCCAGCAGCCAAGAGAGGACTAGCGGGAGAGACACGCAGTATTTT. Protein product: CASSQERTSGRDTQYF.

Notes on this clonotype: The junction departs from germline at one end; a sequencing error may be responsible. The V call is TRBV11-2, the J call TRBJ1-2; the D gene is possibly TRBD1 (6 bases). The germline CDR1 and CDR2 sequences are SGHAT and FQNNGV. This CDR3 is 14 amino acids long. CDR3 loop: CASSKTGSNYGYTF. The CDR3 DNA follows: TGTGCAAGCAGCAAGACAGGAAGCAACTATGGCTACACCTTC.

Points on this clonotype: A much larger clone lies one base from this, so it may be a read error. The chain is built from TRBV12-3 or TRBV12-4 and TRBJ1-5; TRBD1 might be the D (5 bases). The CDR3 is 15 amino acids. In DNA, the CDR3 is TGTGCCAGCAGTTTATCCTCTGGGGGTCATCAGCACCAGCATTTT. Its translation: CASSLSSGGHQHQHF.

A single count supports this clonotype. Without the conserved terminal phenylalanine or tryptophan, this CDR3 likely stems from a read error. The DNA is omitted, as the CDR3 cannot be located on it reliably, and the CDR3 follows TCRdb's listing. This sequence joins TRBV14 and TRBJ2-1; the table's D call of TRBD1 was not tested on the DNA. The CDR3 is 13 amino acids long, termini counted. The germline gives CDR1 SGHDN, CDR2 FVKESK. CDR3 residues: CASSFRTGWGQFS.

Points on this clonotype: This could be a read error, since a much larger clone is one nucleotide away. This chain links TRBV6-1 with TRBJ2-1; no firm D call. The V end was cut by 5 bases, the J end by 0 bases, with 14 bases between. This CDR3 has 16 amino acids. Germline assignment: CDR1 MNHNS and CDR2 SASEGT. CDR3 protein: CASSPRAAGSYNEQFF. CDR3 sequence (DNA): TGTGCCAGCAGTCCGCGTGCTGCAGGCTCCTACAATGAGCAGTTCTTC.

As concerns this clonotype: This may be a read error: a much more frequent sequence differs by one nucleotide. The gene calls are TRBV6-2 or TRBV6-3 and TRBJ2-3, with D perhaps matching TRBD2 (6 bases). The CDR3 has 14 amino acids. Germline V gives CDR1 MNHEY, CDR2 SVGEGT. The CDR3: CASSWGLSTDTHYF. For the CDR3, the DNA is TGTGCCAGCAGCTGGGGACTTAGCACAGATACGCATTATTTT.

The chain combines TRBV4-1 with TRBJ1-2; 9 bases fit TRBD1. The CDR3 contains 15 residues. Germline V gives CDR1 MGHRA, CDR2 YSYEKL. The V segment lost 3 bases and the J segment 0 bases; nucleotides outside the gene matches: 2. CDR3 region: CASSQNRGPNYGYTF. CDR3 bases: TGCGCCAGCAGCCAGAACAGGGGGCCTAACTATGGCTACACCTTC.